A selection of T cell receptor beta chains follows, all from one sample in a study of human T cells and chemical hapten exposure. Each CDR3 protein is one row after TCRdb ran MiXCR on the RACE reads. The table shows fewer than 95,000 distinct CDR3 sequences, with about 11% occurring only once. Sample: whole blood, taken in connection with sensitization to the hapten diphenylcyclopropenone (DPC). The source is a man aged 35 to 55 with alopecia areata. Some clones in this sample may be carry-over from other donors' samples. CDR3s include the opening cysteine and the closing phenylalanine or tryptophan. A D gene is named only where the DNA matches it firmly. Rows may omit the clone size; those that give it use once, few, many or a size class.

v_gene: TRBV29-1; abundance: many; j_gene: TRBJ2-6; d_gene: TRBD1; CDR3aa: CSVRGETGGNSGANVLTF; CDR3nt: TGCAGCGTACGTGGGGAAACAGGGGGCAACTCTGGGGCCAACGTCCTGACTTTC
v_gene: TRBV5-1; abundance: few; j_gene: TRBJ1-5; d_gene: -; CDR3aa: CASSIERGGGSKNQPQHF; CDR3nt: TGCGCCAGCAGCATTGAAAGGGGAGGGGGTAGTAAGAATCAGCCCCAGCATTTT
v_gene: TRBV4-3; abundance: many; j_gene: TRBJ1-4; d_gene: -; CDR3aa: CASSQGANKGSEKLFF; CDR3nt: TGCGCCAGCAGCCAAGGAGCCAATAAGGGGAGTGAAAAACTGTTTTTT
v_gene: TRBV6-5; abundance: -; j_gene: TRBJ2-7; d_gene: TRBD2; CDR3aa: CASRMTSGTYEQYF; CDR3nt: TGTGCCAGCAGGATGACTAGCGGAACCTACGAGCAGTACTTC
v_gene: TRBV27; abundance: -; j_gene: TRBJ2-1; d_gene: TRBD2; CDR3aa: CASTYLAGAYNEQFF; CDR3nt: TGTGCCAGCACATATTTAGCGGGTGCCTACAATGAGCAGTTCTTC
v_gene: TRBV6-2/TRBV6-3; abundance: many; j_gene: TRBJ2-5; d_gene: TRBD2; CDR3aa: CASSKTSGRGGVETQYF; CDR3nt: TGTGCCAGCAGTAAGACTAGCGGGAGAGGGGGAGTAGAGACCCAGTACTTC
v_gene: TRBV6-5; abundance: many; j_gene: TRBJ1-5; d_gene: TRBD1; CDR3aa: CASRASGTGVAMYQPQHF; CDR3nt: TGTGCCAGCAGGGCCTCCGGGACAGGGGTCGCCATGTATCAGCCCCAGCATTTT
v_gene: TRBV7-9; abundance: many; j_gene: TRBJ1-5; d_gene: -; CDR3aa: CASSLGGGSNQPQHF; CDR3nt: TGTGCCAGCAGCTTAGGGGGTGGTAGCAATCAGCCCCAGCATTTT
v_gene: TRBV6-2/TRBV6-3; abundance: -; j_gene: TRBJ2-1; d_gene: -; CDR3aa: CASRAPQGNEQFF; CDR3nt: TGTGCCAGCAGGGCCCCGCAGGGTAATGAGCAGTTCTTC
v_gene: TRBV6-5; abundance: -; j_gene: TRBJ1-6; d_gene: -; CDR3aa: CASSYGAGAKPLHF; CDR3nt: TGTGCCAGCAGTTACGGAGCAGGGGCTAAGCCCCTCCACTTT
v_gene: TRBV7-9; abundance: many; j_gene: TRBJ1-1; d_gene: TRBD1; CDR3aa: CASRSGTGERTEAFF; CDR3nt: TGTGCCAGCAGGTCGGGGACAGGGGAGAGAACTGAAGCTTTCTTT
v_gene: TRBV6-6; abundance: few; j_gene: TRBJ2-7; d_gene: TRBD2; CDR3aa: CASSGGLAGGPEAYF; CDR3nt: TGTGCCAGCAGTGGAGGACTAGCGGGAGGGCCCGAGGCGTACTTC
v_gene: TRBV4-1; abundance: -; j_gene: TRBJ2-2; d_gene: -; CDR3aa: CASSQDSAGTGTGELFF; CDR3nt: TGCGCCAGCAGCCAAGATTCGGCAGGGACGGGCACCGGGGAGCTGTTTTTT
v_gene: TRBV7-9; abundance: -; j_gene: TRBJ2-3; d_gene: -; CDR3aa: CASSLRPDTQYF; CDR3nt: TGTGCCAGCAGCTTAAGGCCAGATACGCAGTATTTT
v_gene: TRBV24-1; abundance: -; j_gene: TRBJ2-3; d_gene: -; CDR3aa: CATSDLLSDSTDTQYF; CDR3nt: TGTGCCACCAGTGATTTGCTCTCGGATAGCACAGATACGCAGTATTTT
v_gene: TRBV12-3/TRBV12-4; abundance: -; j_gene: TRBJ2-1; d_gene: TRBD2; CDR3aa: CASSLGKASGRNEQFF; CDR3nt: TGTGCCAGCAGTTTAGGCAAGGCTAGCGGGAGGAATGAGCAGTTCTTC
v_gene: TRBV25-1; abundance: many; j_gene: TRBJ2-3; d_gene: -; CDR3aa: CASSTSLRDTQYF; CDR3nt: TGTGCCAGCAGTACGTCCCTTCGGGATACGCAGTATTTT
v_gene: TRBV7-9; abundance: -; j_gene: TRBJ1-2; d_gene: TRBD1; CDR3aa: CASSSQGAANYGYTF; CDR3nt: TGTGCCAGCAGCTCACAGGGGGCGGCTAACTATGGCTACACCTTC
v_gene: TRBV18; abundance: -; j_gene: TRBJ2-2; d_gene: TRBD1; CDR3aa: CASSPPGQGNTGELFF; CDR3nt: TGTGCCAGCTCACCGCCGGGACAGGGCAACACCGGGGAGCTGTTTTTT
v_gene: TRBV5-1; abundance: -; j_gene: TRBJ2-6; d_gene: TRBD1; CDR3aa: CASSLTGGGGANVLTF; CDR3nt: TGCGCCAGCAGCCTTACAGGGGGTGGCGGGGCCAACGTCCTGACTTTC